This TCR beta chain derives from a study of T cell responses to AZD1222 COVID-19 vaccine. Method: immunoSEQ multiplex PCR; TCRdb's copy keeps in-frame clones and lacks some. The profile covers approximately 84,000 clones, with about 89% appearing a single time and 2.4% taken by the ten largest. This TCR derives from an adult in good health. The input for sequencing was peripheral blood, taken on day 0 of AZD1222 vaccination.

CDR3 protein: CASSELWMANYGYTF. The CDR3 DNA reads as TGTGCCAGCAGTGAACTTTGGATGGCGAACTATGGCTACACCTTC. This chain links TRBV6-1 with TRBJ1-2, with no clear D. The length of the CDR3 is 15 residues. In germline, CDR1 is MNHNS, CDR2 SASEGT. Trimming shortened V by 2 bases and J by 2 bases, and 12 bases separated the two germline ends.